The rows below give T cell receptor beta chains drawn from one sample of a study of T cell repertoires in ileal Crohn's disease. The repertoire was sequenced with immunoSEQ multiplex PCR; TCRdb's copy has only in-frame clones and lacks some. The top ten hold about 1.9% of the sample, which has more than 50,000 clones, around 90% seen once. The sample comprised ileal tissue. The source of these receptors is an adult with Crohn's disease. Both conserved end residues are part of each CDR3. A D gene is named only where the DNA matches it firmly. For some rows the clone size is stated as once, few or many, or as a class when expanded; others skip it.

V	size	length	D	J	CDR3	DNA
TRBV14	.	15	.	TRBJ1-2	CASSQVHGANYGYTF	TGTGCCAGCAGCCAAGTCCACGGAGCTAACTATGGCTACACCTTC
TRBV30	.	15	.	TRBJ1-3	CAWSVDGNSGNTIYF	TGTGCCTGGAGTGTAGATGGCAACTCTGGAAACACCATATATTTT
TRBV2	.	12	.	TRBJ1-6	CASMQGTSPLHF	TGTGCCAGCATGCAGGGGACTTCACCCCTCCACTTT
TRBV19	.	14	TRBD1	TRBJ2-3	CASRDRGGTDTQYF	TGTGCCAGTAGAGACAGGGGTGGCACAGATACGCAGTATTTT
TRBV5-1	few	14	.	TRBJ1-4	CASSFAGRREKLFF	TGCGCCAGCAGCTTTGCGGGGCGAAGGGAAAAACTGTTTTTT
TRBV7-9	.	16	TRBD1	TRBJ1-5	CASSYGGDRGLQPQHF	TGTGCCAGCAGCTACGGGGGCGACAGGGGGCTACAGCCCCAGCATTTT
TRBV5-1	.	12	.	TRBJ2-2	CASRTDTGELFF	TGCGCCAGCAGAACGGACACCGGGGAGCTGTTTTTT
TRBV11-2	.	17	.	TRBJ2-2	CASSLLARTVNTGELFF	TGTGCCAGCAGCTTATTGGCTCGAACAGTGAACACCGGGGAGCTGTTTTTT
TRBV29-1	.	13	.	TRBJ2-2	CSANGGRTGELFF	TGCAGCGCCAACGGGGGACGCACCGGGGAGCTGTTTTTT
TRBV6-1	.	11	.	TRBJ1-6	CASRGNSPLHF	TGTGCCAGCCGGGGAAATTCACCCCTCCACTTT
TRBV11-3	.	15	.	TRBJ2-2	CASSRREKNTGELFF	TGTGCCAGCAGCCGCCGGGAGAAGAACACCGGGGAGCTGTTTTTT
TRBV4-1	.	16	.	TRBJ2-7	CASSQVAGTQTYEQYF	TGCGCCAGCAGCCAAGTTGCCGGGACTCAGACCTACGAGCAGTACTTC
TRBV7-6	.	14	TRBD1	TRBJ2-2	CASSKRQGPGELFF	TGTGCCAGCAGTAAAAGACAGGGCCCCGGGGAGCTGTTTTTT
TRBV27	.	16	.	TRBJ1-4	CASRRSIRAANEKLFF	TGTGCCAGCAGACGTTCCATCAGGGCGGCTAATGAAAAACTGTTTTTT
TRBV5-1	.	12	.	TRBJ2-3	CASSLRGDTQYF	TGCGCCAGCAGCTTGCGAGGAGATACGCAGTATTTT
TRBV7-2	.	16	.	TRBJ1-4	CASSFSFSLGDEKLFF	TGTGCCAGCAGCTTTTCGTTCTCCCTCGGTGATGAAAAACTGTTTTTT
TRBV7-2	.	15	TRBD2	TRBJ2-3	CASSPTSGSTSTQCF	TGTGCCAGCAGCCCGACTAGCGGGAGTACTAGTACGCAGTGTTTT
TRBV7-9	.	15	TRBD1	TRBJ1-3	CASSLVQGAGNTIYF	TGTGCCAGCAGCCTAGTGCAGGGGGCTGGAAACACCATATATTTT
TRBV18	.	15	TRBD1	TRBJ2-1	CASSLSGTGVHEQFF	TGTGCCAGCTCACTGTCCGGGACAGGGGTCCATGAGCAGTTCTTC
TRBV19	.	15	TRBD1	TRBJ1-5	CASSIGDRVNQPQHF	TGTGCCAGTAGTATAGGGGACAGGGTCAATCAGCCCCAGCATTTT
TRBV6-5	.	14	TRBD1	TRBJ1-2	CASRRIDRVDGYTF	TGTGCCAGCAGGAGAATCGACAGGGTGGATGGCTACACCTTC
TRBV30	.	11	.	TRBJ1-1	CAWSKDGQAFF	TGTGCCTGGAGTAAGGATGGGCAGGCTTTCTTT
TRBV6-5	.	12	.	TRBJ2-5	CASRRLGGTQYF	TGTGCCAGCAGGAGGTTGGGGGGGACCCAGTACTTC
TRBV29-1	.	16	.	TRBJ2-6	CSVEDTYRRGANVLTF	TGCAGCGTTGAAGATACCTACAGGCGTGGGGCCAACGTCCTGACTTTC
TRBV29-1	.	14	.	TRBJ2-4	CSVVVWGHKNIQYF	TGCAGCGTGGTGGTGTGGGGCCATAAAAACATTCAGTACTTC
TRBV6-5	.	13	.	TRBJ2-5	CASSPTRSETQYF	TGTGCCAGCAGTCCTACTAGATCAGAGACCCAGTACTTC
TRBV28	.	15	TRBD1	TRBJ2-1	CASSFRGPLYNEQFF	TGTGCCAGCAGTTTCAGGGGGCCGCTCTACAATGAGCAGTTCTTC
TRBV19	.	16	.	TRBJ2-1	CASSMGLRSSYNEQFF	TGTGCCAGTAGTATGGGACTTCGGAGCTCCTACAATGAGCAGTTCTTC
TRBV7-2	.	15	.	TRBJ2-1	CASSAQQSSYNEQFF	TGTGCCAGCAGCGCACAGCAGAGCTCCTACAATGAGCAGTTCTTC
TRBV6-5	.	14	TRBD1	TRBJ1-3	CASSGTASGNTIYF	TGTGCCAGCTCCGGGACAGCCTCTGGAAACACCATATATTTT
TRBV18	.	16	.	TRBJ1-1	CASSPRRAMGGAEAFF	TGTGCCAGCTCACCGCGCCGGGCGATGGGGGGTGCTGAAGCTTTCTTT
TRBV10-3	.	15	TRBD2	TRBJ2-7	CAISGIAGTAYEQYF	TGTGCCATCAGTGGAATAGCGGGAACTGCCTACGAGCAGTACTTC
TRBV5-1	.	17	.	TRBJ2-7	CASRPGGGGRGFYEQYF	TGCGCCAGCAGGCCCGGTGGGGGCGGGAGAGGGTTCTACGAGCAGTACTTC
TRBV27	.	15	TRBD2	TRBJ2-7	CASSPAATSAGEQYF	TGTGCCAGCAGTCCCGCCGCGACTAGCGCTGGGGAGCAGTACTTC
TRBV30	.	14	.	TRBJ2-7	CAWSPQGWTYEQYF	TGTGCCTGGAGTCCACAGGGCTGGACCTACGAGCAGTACTTC
TRBV5-1	.	14	.	TRBJ2-7	CASSLAGSSYEQYF	TGCGCCAGCAGCTTGGCGGGGAGCTCCTACGAGCAGTACTTC
TRBV5-4	.	11	.	TRBJ2-1	CASSSGDEQFF	TGTGCCAGCAGCAGCGGAGATGAGCAGTTCTTC
TRBV7-8	.	14	.	TRBJ2-7	CASSRDTSSYEQYF	TGTGCCAGCAGCCGGGACACCTCCTCCTACGAGCAGTACTTC
TRBV15	.	19	.	TRBJ2-5	CAISRSNPQGSRYQETQYF	TGTGCCATCAGCAGATCCAACCCTCAGGGGTCCCGATACCAAGAGACCCAGTACTTC
TRBV5-1	.	16	.	TRBJ2-5	CASSSAAGVSGETQYF	TGCGCCAGCAGCTCCGCGGCGGGTGTCTCCGGAGAGACCCAGTACTTC
TRBV5-6	once	16	.	TRBJ1-1	CASSSRGLGLGTEAFF	TGTGCCAGCAGCTCGCGGGGCTTGGGCTTGGGCACTGAAGCTTTCTTT
TRBV4-1	.	14	.	TRBJ1-3	CASSQRTAGNTIYF	TGCGCCAGCAGCCAGAGGACAGCCGGAAACACCATATATTTT
TRBV29-1	.	13	.	TRBJ1-2	CSVEEAGNYGYTF	TGCAGCGTTGAAGAGGCAGGGAACTATGGCTACACCTTC
TRBV28	.	14	.	TRBJ1-2	CASSYSNGYHGYTF	TGTGCCAGCAGTTACTCTAACGGGTACCATGGCTACACCTTC
TRBV5-6	.	17	.	TRBJ1-5	CASSFSARTYSNQPQHF	TGTGCCAGCAGCTTCAGTGCTCGGACATATAGCAATCAGCCCCAGCATTTT